The rows below give T cell receptor beta chains drawn from one sample of a study of T cells in Graves' hyperthyroidism and ophthalmopathy. TCRdb processed the multiplex PCR reads anew with MiXCR; each CDR3 protein has one entry. This table has 340,000 or so distinct CDR3 sequences, 21% appearing once. Input material: blood. Receptor source: a woman aged 50 to 60 with Graves' hyperthyroidism. The CDR3 runs from the conserved cysteine through the conserved F or W. A D gene is named only where the DNA matches it firmly. For some rows the clone size is stated as once, few or many, or as a class when expanded; others skip it.

V,size,D,J,CDR3,DNA
TRBV20-1,many,.,TRBJ2-5,CSAILNPRRGQETQYF,TGCAGTGCTATCCTCAACCCCCGGAGGGGGCAAGAGACCCAGTACTTC
TRBV28,.,TRBD2,TRBJ2-7,CASSLRLAGAYEQYF,TGTGCCAGCAGTTTGAGGCTAGCGGGGGCCTACGAGCAGTACTTC
TRBV12-3/TRBV12-4,.,TRBD2,TRBJ2-2,CASIQATSATGELFF,TGTGCCAGCATCCAAGCGACTAGCGCCACCGGGGAGCTGTTTTTT
TRBV5-1,.,.,TRBJ2-1,CASSLPKLDEQFF,TGCGCCAGCAGCTTGCCGAAACTCGATGAGCAGTTCTTC
TRBV14,many,.,TRBJ1-2,CASSQDKGFYGYTF,TGTGCCAGCAGCCAAGATAAGGGCTTCTATGGCTACACCTTC
TRBV11-3,many,TRBD1,TRBJ1-1,CASSRQGQTSYTEAFF,TGTGCCAGCAGCCGTCAGGGACAGACCTCTTACACTGAAGCTTTCTTT
TRBV6-2/TRBV6-3,many,TRBD1,TRBJ1-1,CASKGAWNTEAFF,TGTGCCAGCAAGGGGGCTTGGAACACTGAAGCTTTCTTT
TRBV19,.,.,TRBJ1-1,CASSTDRGHTEAFF,TGTGCCAGTAGTACGGACCGGGGACACACTGAAGCTTTCTTT
TRBV6-1,many,.,TRBJ2-7,CASCPTRGSSYEQYF,TGTGCCAGCTGCCCCACCAGGGGAAGCTCCTACGAGCAGTACTTC
TRBV18,many,.,TRBJ1-2,CASSPGAGESGYTF,TGTGCCAGCTCACCCGGAGCAGGGGAAAGTGGCTACACCTTC
TRBV5-1,many,TRBD1,TRBJ1-1,CASSLGRKPEPGQGTEAFF,TGCGCCAGCAGCTTGGGTCGGAAACCGGAGCCGGGACAGGGGACTGAAGCTTTCTTT
TRBV13,many,.,TRBJ2-7,CASSLGKRRVYEQYF,TGTGCCAGCAGCTTAGGCAAGCGAAGGGTTTACGAGCAGTACTTC
TRBV18,many,.,TRBJ1-2,CASSPDRKGSYGYTF,TGTGCCAGCTCACCTGACAGGAAAGGGAGCTATGGCTACACCTTC
TRBV29-1,many,.,TRBJ2-7,CSVARQGVGEQYF,TGCAGCGTTGCACGGCAGGGAGTAGGCGAGCAGTACTTC
TRBV11-2,.,TRBD2,TRBJ2-1,CASSLGLAVTNEQFF,TGTGCCAGCAGCTTGGGACTAGCGGTGACCAATGAGCAGTTCTTC